Listed below are T cell receptor beta chains from one sample, sequenced in a study of blood T cell repertoires in COVID-19. Here immunoSEQ multiplex PCR was the method, and the copy in TCRdb shows in-frame clones only, minus some. Here the sample spans about 210,000 clones, 90% to 95% being singletons. Sequenced material: peripheral blood. The receptors originated from a man under 40 with acute or convalescent COVID-19. CDR3s include the opening cysteine and the closing phenylalanine or tryptophan. D genes are given only for firm matches. Rows may omit the clone size; those that give it use once, few, many or a size class.

CDR3 protein | CDR3 DNA | D gene | J gene | clone size | V gene
CASSQNPTGGNREQYF | TGCGCCAGCAGCCAAAATCCGACAGGGGGTAACCGCGAGCAGTACTTC | TRBD1 | TRBJ2-7 | . | TRBV4-1
CAWTPDRFGGYTF | TGTGCCTGGACTCCAGACAGGTTTGGTGGCTACACCTTC | . | TRBJ1-2 | . | TRBV30
CASSLQGMEKLFF | TGTGCCAGCAGTTTACAGGGGATGGAAAAACTGTTTTTT | . | TRBJ1-4 | . | TRBV27
CASSYSQGIYTF | TGTGCCAGCAGTTATTCACAGGGTATCTACACCTTC | . | TRBJ1-2 | . | TRBV6-6
CASSAGHTDTQYF | TGCGCCAGCAGTGCGGGACACACAGATACGCAGTATTTT | . | TRBJ2-3 | once | TRBV10-1
CATSREPDLTAGPQHF | TGTGCCACCAGCAGGGAGCCGGACCTCACGGCGGGGCCCCAGCATTTT | . | TRBJ1-5 | . | TRBV15
CASGLVNHSGGEQYF | TGTGCTAGTGGTTTGGTAAACCACTCCGGCGGCGAGCAGTACTTC | . | TRBJ2-7 | . | TRBV12-5
CASSVRASGSSYNEQFF | TGTGCCAGCAGCGTTAGGGCTAGCGGGAGCTCCTACAATGAGCAGTTCTTC | TRBD2 | TRBJ2-1 | . | TRBV9
CSARQATGQTYEQYF | TGCAGCGCCCGACAGGCGACAGGGCAAACCTACGAGCAGTACTTC | TRBD1 | TRBJ2-7 | . | TRBV29-1
CASSLGRREQYF | TGTGCCAGCAGTTTAGGAAGGCGGGAGCAGTACTTC | . | TRBJ2-7 | . | TRBV28
CATRREEWTQYF | TGTGCCACCAGAAGGGAGGAGTGGACGCAGTATTTT | . | TRBJ2-3 | once | TRBV28
CATGVFGLKPGQRRYGELFF | TGTGCCACCGGGGTCTTCGGCCTTAAACCGGGACAGAGGAGGTACGGGGAGCTGTTTTTT | TRBD1 | TRBJ2-2 | . | TRBV15
CASSLGTLNQPQHF | TGTGCCAGCAGTTTAGGGACACTCAATCAGCCCCAGCATTTT | . | TRBJ1-5 | . | TRBV28
CAISPSGQPQHF | TGTGCCATCAGTCCTTCGGGTCAGCCCCAGCATTTT | . | TRBJ1-5 | few | TRBV10-3
CAISGTGTGSYEQYF | TGTGCCATCAGTGGGACGGGGACAGGGTCCTACGAGCAGTACTTC | TRBD1 | TRBJ2-7 | . | TRBV10-3
CASNLGQGTGELFF | TGTGCCAGCAACCTAGGACAGGGCACCGGGGAGCTGTTTTTT | TRBD1 | TRBJ2-2 | once | TRBV28
CASSPGTGELFF | TGTGCCAGCAGTCCAGGGACCGGGGAGCTGTTTTTT | . | TRBJ2-2 | . | TRBV12-3/TRBV12-4
CASSLAQGQGTTEAFF | TGCGCCAGCAGCTTGGCTCAGGGACAAGGGACCACTGAAGCTTTCTTT | . | TRBJ1-1 | . | TRBV5-1
CSASLWGKGYEQYF | TGCAGTGCTAGTTTGTGGGGCAAGGGATACGAGCAGTACTTC | . | TRBJ2-7 | once | TRBV20-1
CASGGQHNEQFF | TGTGCCAGTGGGGGACAGCACAATGAGCAGTTCTTC | TRBD1 | TRBJ2-1 | once | TRBV7-3